These T cell receptor beta chains were read from a single sample in a study of cytomegalovirus exposure and HLA in healthy donors. The table came from immunoSEQ multiplex PCR; TCRdb's copy has only in-frame clones and leaves some out. The sample lists more than 95,000 clones, about 16% occurring once. The sample was PBMCs. All receptors derive from a female donor in good health and CMV-seronegative. Both conserved end residues are part of each CDR3. The order of the fields is clone size, D gene, J gene, V gene, CDR3 protein, CDR3 DNA. A D gene is named only where the DNA matches it firmly. Rows give clone size only sometimes, using once, few, many, or a class for an expanded clone.

>few|.|TRBJ2-2|TRBV5-1
CASSLVQASGTGELFF
TGCGCCAGCAGCTTGGTACAGGCGAGTGGTACCGGGGAGCTGTTTTTT
>few|TRBD1|TRBJ2-7|TRBV6-5
CASSLDRVVNEQYF
TGTGCCAGCAGTCTCGACAGGGTAGTCAACGAGCAGTACTTC
>.|.|TRBJ1-1|TRBV30
CAWSAGGNTEAFF
TGTGCCTGGAGTGCCGGGGGGAACACTGAAGCTTTCTTT
>.|.|TRBJ1-4|TRBV9
CASTPGHAATNEKLFF
TGTGCCAGCACCCCAGGCCATGCTGCAACTAATGAAAAACTGTTTTTT
>.|TRBD1|TRBJ2-7|TRBV4-2
CASSQAGQGLYEQYF
TGTGCCAGCAGCCAAGCGGGACAGGGATTATACGAGCAGTACTTC
>.|TRBD2|TRBJ2-5|TRBV5-4
CASSLAWVSGAKETQYF
TGTGCCAGCAGCTTGGCCTGGGTTAGCGGGGCCAAAGAGACCCAGTACTTC
>.|.|TRBJ1-1|TRBV2
CASMGGIETAEAFF
TGTGCCAGCATGGGGGGGATAGAAACCGCTGAAGCTTTCTTT
>few|TRBD2|TRBJ2-1|TRBV7-8
CASSPRQGGSSYNEQFF
TGTGCCAGCAGCCCCCGGCAGGGCGGGAGCTCCTACAATGAGCAGTTCTTC
>few|.|TRBJ1-2|TRBV30
CAWSVLGSRGYTF
TGTGCCTGGAGTGTACTCGGGAGTCGCGGCTACACCTTC
>.|.|TRBJ2-2|TRBV4-2
CASSQEIAENTGELFF
TGTGCCAGCAGCCAAGAGATAGCGGAGAACACCGGGGAGCTGTTTTTT
>.|TRBD1|TRBJ1-1|TRBV29-1
CSVDTGGTEAFF
TGCAGCGTTGACACAGGGGGAACTGAAGCTTTCTTT
>few|TRBD1|TRBJ2-1|TRBV19
CASSLMTGGTHNEQFF
TGTGCCAGTAGTCTAATGACAGGGGGCACCCACAATGAGCAGTTCTTC
>.|.|TRBJ2-7|TRBV5-1
CASSFTGTNYEQYF
TGCGCCAGCAGCTTCACCGGGACAAACTACGAGCAGTACTTC
>.|TRBD2|TRBJ2-2|TRBV11-3
CASSSRGGGNTGELFF
TGTGCCAGCAGCTCCCGCGGGGGGGGGAACACCGGGGAGCTGTTTTTT
>.|TRBD1|TRBJ1-1|TRBV7-8
CASSFPGQGTNTEAFF
TGTGCCAGCAGCTTTCCGGGACAGGGGACCAATACTGAAGCTTTCTTT
>.|.|TRBJ2-7|TRBV28
CASSRDAGSSYEQYF
TGTGCCAGCAGTCGTGACGCGGGGAGCTCCTACGAGCAGTACTTC
>few|.|TRBJ1-6|TRBV9
CASSPTSGGAENSPLHF
TGTGCCAGCAGCCCAACCTCAGGCGGGGCGGAGAATTCACCCCTCCACTTT
>.|.|TRBJ1-4|TRBV15
CATSRDHREKLFF
TGTGCCACCAGCAGAGATCATCGGGAAAAACTGTTTTTT
>.|.|TRBJ1-5|TRBV6-5
CASSSRVDNQPQHF
TGTGCCAGCAGTTCCAGGGTTGACAATCAGCCCCAGCATTTT
>few|TRBD2|TRBJ2-5|TRBV5-4
CASSFGASGGRETQYF
TGTGCCAGCAGCTTTGGGGCTAGCGGGGGACGGGAGACCCAGTACTTC
>.|TRBD2|TRBJ2-5|TRBV11-2
CASVRSGSGETQYF
TGTGCCAGCGTCCGAAGCGGGAGCGGGGAGACCCAGTACTTC
>.|.|TRBJ2-2|TRBV21-1
CASIKPRGNREGNTGELFF
TGTGCCAGCATCAAACCCAGGGGGAACCGGGAGGGAAATACCGGGGAGCTGTTTTTT
>.|TRBD1|TRBJ1-1|TRBV27
CASSLSKGGRTEAFF
TGTGCCAGCAGTTTATCGAAAGGGGGCCGGACTGAAGCTTTCTTT
>.|TRBD1|TRBJ2-5|TRBV11-2
CASSLGGQGAGETQYF
TGTGCCAGCAGCTTAGGGGGCCAGGGGGCTGGTGAGACCCAGTACTTC
>few|.|TRBJ1-5|TRBV27
CASSLSVIQPQHF
TGTGCCAGCAGTTTAAGCGTAATTCAGCCCCAGCATTTT
>.|TRBD1|TRBJ1-2|TRBV7-8
CASSLDGQGFYGYTF
TGTGCCAGCAGCTTGGACGGACAGGGGTTCTATGGCTACACCTTC
>few|.|TRBJ2-7|TRBV5-1
CASSFGAASGYEQYF
TGCGCCAGCAGCTTTGGGGCGGCCTCAGGATACGAGCAGTACTTC
>few|TRBD2|TRBJ2-1|TRBV30
CAWSDGLAGITSYNEQFF
TGTGCCTGGAGCGATGGACTAGCGGGAATAACGTCCTACAATGAGCAGTTCTTC
>few|.|TRBJ1-4|TRBV9
CASSVGVPGQSTNEKLFF
TGTGCCAGCAGCGTAGGTGTCCCCGGACAATCAACTAATGAAAAACTGTTTTTT
>.|TRBD2|TRBJ2-7|TRBV15
CATSRPTTSGITYEQYF
TGTGCCACCAGCAGACCTACTACTAGCGGAATAACCTACGAGCAGTACTTC
>few|TRBD2|TRBJ2-3|TRBV11-3
CASSLGGVDTQYF
TGTGCCAGCAGCCTGGGGGGGGTAGATACGCAGTATTTT
>few|.|TRBJ2-3|TRBV5-8
CASSLESVTQYF
TGTGCCAGCAGCTTGGAGTCGGTAACGCAGTATTTT
>.|TRBD2|TRBJ2-7|TRBV7-6
CASSAREATYEQYF
TGTGCCAGCAGCGCGCGGGAGGCAACCTACGAGCAGTACTTC
>.|.|TRBJ2-7|TRBV28
CASSFRVGAANSYEQYF
TGTGCCAGCAGTTTTAGGGTAGGAGCGGCGAACTCCTACGAGCAGTACTTC
>.|TRBD1|TRBJ1-1|TRBV5-6
CASSLQGAYTEAFF
TGTGCCAGCAGCTTGCAGGGGGCGTACACTGAAGCTTTCTTT
>few|.|TRBJ2-5|TRBV10-3
CAISPRGEGETQYF
TGTGCCATCAGCCCCAGGGGAGAGGGGGAGACCCAGTACTTC
>few|TRBD1|TRBJ1-2|TRBV6-5
CASSRGQGDGYTF
TGTGCCAGCAGCCGGGGACAGGGTGATGGCTACACCTTC
>.|TRBD2|TRBJ2-1|TRBV11-3
CASSSSGSYFNEQFF
TGTGCCAGCAGCTCTAGCGGGAGCTATTTCAATGAGCAGTTCTTC
>.|TRBD2|TRBJ2-5|TRBV15
CATSSRLNRLAGGIQETQYF
TGTGCCACCAGCAGCCGACTTAACCGACTAGCGGGAGGGATACAAGAGACCCAGTACTTC
>few|TRBD1|TRBJ1-1|TRBV4-3
CASSHQGVEAFF
TGCGCCAGCAGCCATCAGGGGGTTGAAGCTTTCTTT
>few|.|TRBJ2-7|TRBV7-9
CASSLASRGYEQYF
TGTGCCAGCAGCTTAGCGTCCAGGGGCTACGAGCAGTACTTC
>.|.|TRBJ2-3|TRBV10-3
CAISSEGGMGDTQYF
TGTGCCATCAGCTCGGAAGGCGGGATGGGAGATACGCAGTATTTT
>.|.|TRBJ2-2|TRBV2
CASSGRVLNTGELFF
TGTGCCAGCAGTGGCCGGGTTTTGAACACCGGGGAGCTGTTTTTT
>few|TRBD1|TRBJ2-7|TRBV5-1
CASRSTTGGIRGEQYF
TGCGCCAGCAGATCGACGACAGGGGGCATTAGGGGCGAGCAGTACTTC
>.|TRBD1|TRBJ1-1|TRBV4-1
CASSQGDRDTEAFF
TGCGCCAGCAGCCAAGGGGACAGGGATACTGAAGCTTTCTTT
>.|TRBD1|TRBJ2-7|TRBV11-3
CASSPRQGAGEQYF
TGTGCCAGCAGTCCGAGACAGGGCGCGGGCGAGCAGTACTTC
>few|.|TRBJ2-7|TRBV19
CASSIDNSPSYEQYF
TGTGCCAGTAGTATAGATAACAGCCCTTCCTACGAGCAGTACTTC
>.|TRBD1|TRBJ1-2|TRBV15
CATSGVKATGDGGYTF
TGTGCCACCAGCGGAGTGAAAGCGACAGGGGACGGAGGCTACACCTTC
>few|.|TRBJ1-5|TRBV6-1
CASSEVTGTQPQHF
TGTGCCAGCAGCGAGGTCACGGGTACCCAGCCCCAGCATTTT
>.|TRBD2|TRBJ2-3|TRBV4-2
CASSHWGTSGIETDTQYF
TGTGCCAGCAGCCATTGGGGGACTAGCGGGATTGAAACAGATACGCAGTATTTT
>.|TRBD1|TRBJ1-2|TRBV9
CASSVTTGTGSNRNGYTF
TGTGCCAGCAGCGTTACCACCGGGACAGGGAGTAATCGGAATGGCTACACCTTC
>few|.|TRBJ2-7|TRBV6-5
CASRTGNSYEQYF
TGTGCCAGCAGGACAGGAAACTCCTACGAGCAGTACTTC
>few|.|TRBJ1-1|TRBV7-6
CASSPTNTEAFF
TGTGCCAGCAGCCCTACTAACACTGAAGCTTTCTTT
>few|.|TRBJ1-4|TRBV5-6
CASSLASVALTGLFF
TGTGCCAGCAGCTTGGCGTCGGTTGCGCTAACCGGACTGTTTTTT